This TCR beta chain was recovered during a study of blood T cell repertoires in COVID-19. Overall study context: The study drew acute and convalescent COVID-19 samples from the United States, Italy and Spain. PBMCs, B-cell-depleted T cells, or T cells were the source of the cDNA or gDNA that made up the material.

Per the authors' pipeline: By means of reference gene primer amplification, nucleated cell counts were estimated. The assay was immunoSEQ multiplex PCR, and TCRdb's table has in-frame clones only and misses some. The DNA gave D and trimming, while V, J and clone size come from that table. Among more than 95,000 clones listed, roughly 87% were seen once. The V and J ends lost 4 bases and 9 bases, in that order; junction bases with no gene match: 12. This CDR3 has 15 residues. Per the germline V gene, CDR1 is SGHRS and CDR2 is YFSETQ. Sequenced input: peripheral blood. This TCR derives from a human donor in a cohort sampled during active COVID-19. This chain connects TRBV5-1 to TRBJ2-1, with 8 bases fitting TRBD1. CDR3 in amino acids: CASSPQGAASVEQFF. Here the CDR3 DNA reads TGCGCCAGCAGCCCCCAGGGGGCAGCGAGTGTTGAGCAGTTCTTC.